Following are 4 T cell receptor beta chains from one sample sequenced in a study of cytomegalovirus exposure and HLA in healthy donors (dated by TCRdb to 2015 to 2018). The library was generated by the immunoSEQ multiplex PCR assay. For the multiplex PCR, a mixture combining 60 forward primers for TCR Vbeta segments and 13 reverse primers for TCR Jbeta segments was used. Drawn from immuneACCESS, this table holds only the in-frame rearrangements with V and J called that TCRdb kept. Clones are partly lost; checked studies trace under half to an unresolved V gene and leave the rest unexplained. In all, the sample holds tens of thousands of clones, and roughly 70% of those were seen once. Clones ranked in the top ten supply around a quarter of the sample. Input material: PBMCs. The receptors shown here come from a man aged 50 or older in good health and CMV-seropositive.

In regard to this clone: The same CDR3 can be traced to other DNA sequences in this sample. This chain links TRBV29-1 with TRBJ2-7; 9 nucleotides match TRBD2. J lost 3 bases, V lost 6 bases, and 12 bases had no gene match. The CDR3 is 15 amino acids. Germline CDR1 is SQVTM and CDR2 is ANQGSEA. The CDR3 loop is CSVERLAGAYYEQYF. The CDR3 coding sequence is TGCAGCGTGGAAAGATTAGCGGGAGCTTACTACGAGCAGTACTTC.

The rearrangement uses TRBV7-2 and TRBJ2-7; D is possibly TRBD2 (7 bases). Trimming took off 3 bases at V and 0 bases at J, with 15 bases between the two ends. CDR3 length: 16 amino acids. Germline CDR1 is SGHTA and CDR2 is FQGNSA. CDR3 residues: CASSFTRGGFSYEQYF. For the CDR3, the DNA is TGTGCCAGCAGCTTTACCCGCGGGGGCTTCTCCTACGAGCAGTACTTC.

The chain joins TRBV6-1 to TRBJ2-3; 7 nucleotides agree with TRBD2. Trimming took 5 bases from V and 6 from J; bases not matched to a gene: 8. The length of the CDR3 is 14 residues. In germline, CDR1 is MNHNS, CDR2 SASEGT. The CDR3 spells CASSLSGSQDTQYF. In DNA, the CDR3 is TGTGCCAGCAGTCTTAGCGGGTCCCAGGATACGCAGTATTTT.

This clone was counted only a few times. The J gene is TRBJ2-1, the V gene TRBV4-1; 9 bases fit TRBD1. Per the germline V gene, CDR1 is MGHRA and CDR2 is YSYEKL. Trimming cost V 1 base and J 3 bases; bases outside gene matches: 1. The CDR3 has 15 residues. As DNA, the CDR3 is TGCGCCAGCAGCCAAGCGGGACAGGGCTACAATGAGCAGTTCTTC. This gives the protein CASSQAGQGYNEQFF.